This T cell receptor beta chain is from a study of Tregs in tolerant kidney transplant recipients. Concerning this clone itself: Antigen specificity is unknown.

Clones were sequenced by immunoSEQ multiplex PCR, and TCRdb holds only the in-frame ones, with some missing. The sample lists fewer than 65,000 clones; roughly 88% were seen once. The CDR3 is 14 residues long. CDR1 is MDHEN and CDR2 is SYDVKM in the germline V gene. The J segment lost 6 bases and the V segment lost 2 bases, leaving 6 bases of the junction unmatched. Findings of the study overall: Findings come from small patient numbers and require larger validation. Expanding Tregs on activated donor B cells appeared to best identify donor-specific TCRbeta clones.

Sequences were derived from Tregs from blood, sampled before the transplant. The TCR was taken from a human donor who received a combined kidney and bone marrow transplant. The genes are TRBV28 and TRBJ2-7; 8 positions agree with TRBD2. The CDR3 loop is CASSLAGGLGEQYF. CDR3 in DNA: TGTGCCAGCAGTTTAGCGGGAGGACTCGGCGAGCAGTACTTC.